Each of the 27 T cell receptor beta chains below was sequenced from the same sample in a study of early T cells in non-severe SARS-CoV-2 infection. TCRdb re-called the 5' RACE reads with MiXCR, one entry per CDR3 protein. The sample contains approximately 35,000 distinct CDR3 sequences, approximately 5% of which appear only once. Specimen: whole blood. The receptors shown here come from an adult who was a healthcare worker with PCR-confirmed SARS-CoV-2 infection or an uninfected control (not recorded which).

This clonotype was counted between two and nine times. The chain carries TRBV20-1 and TRBJ2-5; 14 bases are shared with TRBD2. Looked up from germline, CDR1 is DFQATT and CDR2 is SNEGSKA (reference sequence). This CDR3 comprises 14 residues. J lost 5 bases, V lost 5 bases, and 4 bases had no gene match. In nucleotides, the CDR3 is TGCAGTGCTTGGACTAGCGGGGGGAGGGAGACCCAGTACTTC. Translating it yields CSAWTSGGRETQYF.

At least ten counts were recorded for this clonotype. V usage is TRBV7-9 and J usage is TRBJ2-3; TRBD1 aligns across 12 bases. The CDR3 has 18 amino acids. Germline-derived CDR1 and CDR2 are SEHNR and FQNEAQ (reference sequence). Unmatched junction bases numbered 11, after V lost 3 bases and J lost 4 bases. DNA for the CDR3: TGTGCCAGCAGCTTTCATCCGGGACAGGGGGCAAGGGCAGATACGCAGTATTTT. Encoded protein: CASSFHPGQGARADTQYF. The entire variable domain, with the rest obtained from reference TRBV7-9 and TRBJ2-3, is as follows: DTGVSQNPRHKITKRGQNVTFRCDPISEHNRLYWYRQTLGQGPEFLTYFQNEAQLEKSRLLSDRFSAERPKGSFSTLEIQRTEQGDSAMYLCASSFHPGQGARADTQYFGPGTRLTVL.

This clonotype was seen repeatedly, ten times or more. V is TRBV24-1 and J is TRBJ2-3; 8 nucleotides match TRBD1. Germline CDR1 is KGHDR and CDR2 is SFDVKD. V shed 3 bases, J shed 6 bases, and the junction held 10 bases outside the gene matches. This CDR3 is built from 16 residues. The CDR3 coding sequence is TGTGCCACCAGTGATCTCGCGACAGGGGTCAGCGATACGCAGTATTTT. Encoded protein: CATSDLATGVSDTQYF.

The CDR3 loop is CATSGRQGVDLVEQFF. The CDR3, as DNA: TGTGCCACCAGTGGCAGACAGGGGGTTGACTTGGTTGAGCAGTTCTTC. The chain is built from TRBV24-1 and TRBJ2-1; TRBD1 agrees at 9 bases. Losses at the gene ends were 5 bases for V and 9 bases for J; bases not matched to a gene: 13. Germline V gene data show CDR1 as KGHDR and CDR2 as SFDVKD. CDR3 length equals 16 residues.

This clonotype was seen many times. This chain uses TRBV5-8 with TRBJ2-3; 11 nucleotides align to TRBD2. This CDR3 comprises 15 residues. The germline gives CDR1 SGHTS, CDR2 YDEGEE. V was pared by 4 bases and J by 5 bases, with 6 bases of the junction left unmatched. The CDR3 DNA reads as TGTGCCAGCAGCCAAACTAGCGGGGGCGTAGATACGCAGTATTTT. Translating it yields CASSQTSGGVDTQYF.

At least ten counts were recorded for this clonotype. The chain combines TRBV9 with TRBJ2-1; D call uncertain. This CDR3 comprises 11 residues. Germline-derived CDR1 and CDR2 are SGDLS and YYNGEE. V was shortened by 0 bases and J by 8 bases, with 3 bases between the two germline ends. The CDR3 here is CASSVEDEQFF. CDR3 nucleotide sequence: TGTGCCAGCAGCGTAGAGGATGAGCAGTTCTTC.

This clonotype appeared many times. The rearrangement joins TRBV24-1 to TRBJ2-3; the match to TRBD1 covers 7 bases. Germline values: CDR1 KGHDR, CDR2 SFDVKD. The CDR3 length is 15 residues. Trimming at V came to 0 bases and at J to 2 bases, leaving 1 base not matched to a gene. Here the CDR3 DNA reads TGTGCCACCAGTGATTTGGGACAGGACACAGATACGCAGTATTTT. Amino acid sequence: CATSDLGQDTDTQYF.

The chain joins TRBV10-3 to TRBJ2-7; unclear D gene. Germline V gene sequence: CDR1 ENHRY, CDR2 SYGVKD. Trimming shortened V by 6 bases and J by 9 bases, and 24 bases separated the two germline ends. CDR3 length: 15 residues. CDR3 DNA: TGTGCCATCAGGCCCCCTAACAGTTCCCCCTCGGTGCAGTACTTC. Its translation is CAIRPPNSSPSVQYF.

This clonotype came up many times. The chain uses TRBV11-2 and TRBJ2-7; 8 nucleotides align to TRBD2. CDR1 is SGHAT, CDR2 FQNNGV, per germline. V shed 4 bases, J shed 0 bases, and the junction held 5 bases outside the gene matches. CDR3 length: 15 residues. In DNA form, the CDR3 reads TGTGCCAGCAGCTCCACTAGCGGATACTCCTACGAGCAGTACTTC. This gives the protein CASSSTSGYSYEQYF.

This clonotype was observed many times. The CDR3 sequence is CASSPGVLSYNEQFF. DNA for the CDR3: TGTGCCAGCAGTCCAGGGGTCCTTTCCTACAATGAGCAGTTCTTC. The rearrangement joins TRBV28 to TRBJ2-1, with a tentative D call TRBD1 (6 bases). Deletions cut 5 bases from V and 1 base from J, with 12 bases between. The CDR3 runs 15 residues. Germline V gives CDR1 MDHEN, CDR2 SYDVKM.

The sample holds many counts of this clonotype. V usage is TRBV4-3 and J usage is TRBJ2-6; D is ambiguous. Looked up from germline, CDR1 is LGHNA and CDR2 is YSLEER. Trimming removed 1 base at V and 0 bases at J, with 7 bases between. The CDR3 contains 16 residues. CDR3 DNA: TGCGCCAGCAGCCAAGGTCCAAGCTCTGGGGCCAACGTCCTGACTTTC. This sequence encodes CASSQGPSSGANVLTF.

This clonotype was seen repeatedly, ten times or more. This chain connects TRBV24-1 to TRBJ2-5; 9 bases align to TRBD1. Germline V gene sequence: CDR1 KGHDR, CDR2 SFDVKD. The ends lost 5 bases at V and 7 bases at J; junction bases unmatched: 10. CDR3 length: 15 residues. CDR3 sequence reads: CATSGPTGGNRTQYF. DNA of the CDR3: TGTGCCACCAGTGGCCCGACAGGGGGTAATCGGACCCAGTACTTC.

This clonotype was detected only a few times. V is TRBV7-9 and J is TRBJ2-2; possible D gene TRBD1, 5 bases. CDR3 size: 15 residues. Germline V gene lookup returns CDR1 SEHNR and CDR2 FQNEAQ (reference sequence). V lost 5 bases and J 3 bases, leaving 13 bases between the germline ends. CDR3 DNA sequence: TGTGCCAGCAGCGAGGCAGGGTTGGACACCGGGGAGCTGTTTTTT. This sequence encodes CASSEAGLDTGELFF.

This clonotype showed up many times. J is TRBJ1-5 and V is TRBV19, with TRBD1 as a possible D gene (6 bases). Germline loops: CDR1 LNHDA, CDR2 SQIVND (reference sequence). V lost 5 bases, J lost 1 base, and 12 bases lay in between. The CDR3 consists of 15 residues. CDR3 region: CASSPGHQSNQPQHF. The CDR3 nucleotides read TGTGCCAGTAGTCCGGGACACCAAAGCAATCAGCCCCAGCATTTT.

Many counts were recorded for this clonotype. The J gene is TRBJ1-1, the V gene TRBV30, with no clear D. V lost 5 bases and J lost 0, with 10 bases in between. The CDR3 consists of 13 residues. CDR1 is GTSNPN and CDR2 is SVGIG in the germline V gene (reference sequence). This chain's CDR3 is CAWVLQVNTEAFF. CDR3 DNA sequence: TGTGCCTGGGTACTTCAGGTGAACACTGAAGCTTTCTTT.

This clonotype came up a few times. The CDR3, as DNA: TGTGCCAGCAGCCTAACTAGCACGAACACCGGGGAGCTGTTTTTT. This codes for CASSLTSTNTGELFF. This chain uses TRBV7-8 with TRBJ2-2; D is possibly TRBD2 (6 bases). Between the trimmed V and J ends, which lost 5 bases and 0 bases, there was a span of 10 bases. Germline V gene lookup returns CDR1 SGHVS and CDR2 FQNEAQ. The CDR3 contains 15 residues.

This clonotype came up many times. The chain combines TRBV7-3 with TRBJ2-3, with D perhaps matching TRBD2 (6 bases). There are 15 residues in the CDR3. Per the germline V gene, CDR1 is SGHTA and CDR2 is FQGTGA. V was pared by 5 bases and J by 5 bases, with 17 bases between. DNA of the CDR3: TGTGCCAGCAGCCGTACGTCGGACGGGGGAGATACGCAGTATTTT. Its protein product is CASSRTSDGGDTQYF.

This chain joins TRBV11-2 and TRBJ2-7; D possibly matches TRBD1 or TRBD2 (5 bases each). The length of the CDR3 is 14 residues. Germline V lookup: CDR1 SGHAT, CDR2 FQNNGV. V was shortened by 1 base and J by 2 bases, with 9 bases between the two germline ends. CDR3 loop: CASSLVRGTYEQYF. The CDR3 bases are TGTGCCAGCAGCTTAGTACGGGGCACCTACGAGCAGTACTTC.

The J gene is TRBJ1-3, the V gene TRBV6-2 or TRBV6-3, with TRBD1 identical over 9 bases. The CDR3 has 19 residues. With 0 bases clipped from V and 5 bases from J, the junction kept 14 bases outside the gene matches. Per germline, CDR1 MNHEY and CDR2 SVGEGT. The CDR3 is CASSYSSSSGQGKRNTIYF. CDR3 nucleotides: TGTGCCAGCAGTTACTCGAGTTCGTCTGGACAGGGGAAGCGAAACACCATATATTTT.

This clonotype was detected once. The chain employs TRBV7-2 and TRBJ2-5; TRBD2 aligns across 9 bases. Unmatched junction bases numbered 9, after V lost 5 bases and J lost 2 bases. The CDR3 spans 16 residues. The germline V gene has CDR1 SGHTA and CDR2 FQGNSA. CDR3 DNA: TGTGCCAGCAGCCAACCAGGGACTAGCCTACAAGAGACCCAGTACTTC. Protein product: CASSQPGTSLQETQYF.

This clonotype has at least ten counts. The gene calls are TRBV7-6 and TRBJ1-4; the D is unclear. The CDR3 has 15 residues. Germline lookup yields CDR1 SGHVS and CDR2 FNYEAQ. With 2 bases removed from V and 6 bases from J, the gap between germline ends came to 13 bases. Here the CDR3 reads CASSLTGRFDEKLFF. The CDR3 nucleotides read TGTGCCAGCAGCTTAACTGGGAGGTTCGATGAAAAACTGTTTTTT.

V usage is TRBV7-2 and J usage is TRBJ1-5, with no clear D. The CDR3 totals 13 residues. The germline V gene encodes CDR1 SGHTA and CDR2 FQGNSA. The V and J ends lost 0 bases and 5 bases respectively, with 5 bases between them. CDR3 in DNA: TGTGCCAGCAGCTTAGCCTTACATCAGCCCCAGCATTTT. Its protein is CASSLALHQPQHF.

This chain connects TRBV27 to TRBJ2-3; maybe TRBD2 (6 bases). The germline gives CDR1 MNHEY, CDR2 SMNVEV (reference sequence). V was clipped by 6 bases and J by 0 bases, with 22 bases between them. The CDR3 extends over 18 amino acids. CDR3 in amino acids: CASRGGARTLPSTDTQYF. CDR3 coding DNA: TGTGCCAGCAGAGGAGGGGCCCGGACACTCCCCAGCACAGATACGCAGTATTTT.

This clonotype has ten or more counts. The chain has TRBV4-3 and TRBJ1-2, with TRBD1 matching over 8 bases. CDR3 length: 16 residues. With 0 bases clipped from V and 4 bases from J, the junction kept 7 bases outside the gene matches. The germline V gene encodes CDR1 LGHNA and CDR2 YSLEER. This CDR3 is CASSQESGTGGYGYTF. DNA of the CDR3: TGCGCCAGCAGCCAAGAATCCGGGACAGGTGGCTATGGCTACACCTTC.

This clonotype is medium-sized (0.01 to 0.1%) within its sample. V and J are TRBV11-2 and TRBJ2-2; D is possibly TRBD1 or TRBD2 (5 bases each). Germline-derived CDR1 and CDR2 are SGHAT and FQNNGV. The CDR3 consists of 12 residues. Trimming stripped 7 bases from V and 7 bases from J, with 10 bases between. CDR3: CASNGGSGELFF. CDR3 coding DNA: TGTGCCAGCAATGGGGGTAGCGGGGAGCTGTTTTTT.

Ten or more counts support this clonotype. The chain uses TRBV7-9 and TRBJ2-3, with D possibly TRBD1 on 6 matching bases. Trimming stripped 6 bases from V and 2 bases from J, with 18 bases between. Germline V gene lookup returns CDR1 SEHNR and CDR2 FQNEAQ (reference sequence). The CDR3 sequence is 16 residues long. The CDR3 sequence: CASSRAVAGATDTQYF. The CDR3 DNA follows: TGTGCCAGCAGTCGCGCCGTAGCAGGGGCCACAGATACGCAGTATTTT.

This clonotype was detected many times. The chain joins TRBV3-1 to TRBJ1-1, with D perhaps TRBD1 (6 bases). With 4 bases removed from V and 3 bases from J, the gap between germline ends came to 15 bases. The CDR3 spans 15 residues. Germline CDR1 is LGHDT and CDR2 is YNNKEL (reference sequence). The CDR3 spells CASSPTGVADTEAFF. In DNA form, the CDR3 reads TGTGCCAGCAGCCCGACAGGAGTCGCGGACACTGAAGCTTTCTTT.